The T cell receptor beta chain described here comes from a study of PD-1 blockade in classical Hodgkin lymphoma. Study at large: Once every 2 weeks, patients received intravenous nivolumab at 3 mg/kg. Findings of the study overall: Repertoire difference causes, possibly disease activity or prior therapy, remain undefined. Lower baseline TCR diversity marked trial partial responders and progressors. Newly diagnosed patients were reported to start with lower TCR diversity than healthy donors.

Time point meaning: cycle 4 day 1 (C4D1), after more than five weeks of nivolumab. All patients experienced relapse after autologous stem cell transplantation, and brentuximab vedotin exposure was variable. Comment on this clone: Antigen: not known.

V lost 0 bases, J lost 1 base, and 6 bases lay in between. Germline loops: CDR1 SEHNR, CDR2 FQNEAQ (reference sequence). This CDR3 spans 14 amino acids. Sequencing was performed with immunoSEQ multiplex PCR; in TCRdb, only in-frame clones are kept and a portion is missing. The repertoire holds about 90,000 clones, with less than 95% as singletons. Sequences were derived from peripheral blood mononuclear cells (PBMCs), sampled before the fourth cycle of nivolumab. The source is a human donor with classical Hodgkin lymphoma. This chain links TRBV7-9 with TRBJ1-2, with D perhaps TRBD1 (5 bases). CDR3 in DNA: TGTGCCAGCAGCTTAGCGACAGTTAACTATGGCTACACCTTC. Its translation is CASSLATVNYGYTF.